The clone carrying this T cell receptor beta chain has only a few counts. Its antigen is as yet unknown. Primers: 60 Vbeta forward and 13 Jbeta reverse. Produced via immunoSEQ multiplex PCR; TCRdb's table is partial and in-frame only. The sample consists of about 170,000 clones, over 65% of them appearing once. This record belongs to a study of cytomegalovirus exposure and HLA in healthy donors. Study-wide results and caveats: Across HLA loci, a later analysis found differing TCR association rates, with DRB1 most and HLA-C fewest.

Whereas donors were nominally healthy upon sampling, unrecorded immune exposures were probable. The CDR3 consists of 13 residues. CDR1 SGHTA and CDR2 FQGNSA come from the germline V gene. V lost 1 base, J lost 4 bases, and 4 bases lay in between. The V call is TRBV7-2, the J call TRBJ1-4; D is undetermined. The receptor comes from a man in his forties in good health and CMV-seropositive. Sequencing used PBMCs. The CDR3 reads CASSLVVNEKLFF. CDR3 in DNA: TGTGCCAGCAGCTTAGTCGTTAATGAAAAACTGTTTTTT.